Each of the 13 T cell receptor beta chains below was sequenced from the same sample in a study of control samples from healthy donors and cancer patients. Assay used: immunoSEQ multiplex PCR; TCRdb lists only in-frame clones, some missing. The table records 260,000 or so clones, roughly 82% of them present only once. Sequenced input: PBMCs. Receptor source: a woman aged 55-75 years with lung cancer.

The chain employs TRBV20-1 and TRBJ1-2; the D gene is possibly TRBD1 (5 bases). The CDR3 sequence is 11 residues long. Between the trimmed V and J ends, which lost 6 bases and 8 bases, there was a span of 13 bases. Germline V gives CDR1 DFQATT, CDR2 SNEGSKA (reference sequence). The CDR3 DNA is TGCAGTGCCTATGGGGGATTCGGCTACACCTTC. It is translated as CSAYGGFGYTF.

The chain couples TRBV5-5 to TRBJ2-6; no reliable D call. Germline V CDR1 and CDR2: SGHKS, YYEKEE (reference sequence). This CDR3 is 15 amino acids long. Deletions cut 4 bases from V and 0 bases from J, with 8 bases between. The CDR3 DNA reads TGTGCCAGCAGCGTAGGGCACTCTGGGGCCAACGTCCTGACTTTC. Residues: CASSVGHSGANVLTF. Filled out from reference TRBV5-5 and TRBJ2-6, the complete variable domain reads DAGVTQSPTHLIKTRGQQVTLRCSPISGHKSVSWYQQVLGQGPQFIFQYYEKEERGRGNFPDRFSARQFPNYSSELNVNALLLGDSALYLCASSVGHSGANVLTFGAGSRLTVL.

V gene TRBV5-4 combines with J gene TRBJ2-2; 10 nucleotides align to TRBD1. V trimming: 4 bases; J trimming: 4 bases; junction bases outside the gene matches: 10. The germline V gene has CDR1 SGHNT and CDR2 YYREEE (reference sequence). The CDR3 runs 17 residues. CDR3 sequence (DNA): TGTGCCAGCAGCCCGACAGGGGGCGCGGGGTCCACCGGGGAGCTGTTTTTT. Its translation: CASSPTGGAGSTGELFF.

The chain recombines TRBV27 with TRBJ2-3, with D unresolved. V was clipped by 5 bases and J by 6 bases, with 12 bases between them. This CDR3 has 13 amino acids. The V gene's germline CDR1 is MNHEY and CDR2 SMNVEV (reference sequence). The CDR3 reads CASSPPPLDTQYF. The CDR3 DNA is TGTGCCAGCAGTCCTCCTCCGCTTGATACGCAGTATTTT.

The V gene is TRBV7-9, the J gene TRBJ1-2, with no clear D. With 1 base removed from V and 0 bases from J, the gap between germline ends came to 12 bases. There are 16 residues in the CDR3. Germline CDR1 reads SEHNR; CDR2 reads FQNEAQ (reference sequence). CDR3 region: CASSLGSGLANYGYTF. The CDR3 DNA reads as TGTGCCAGCAGCTTAGGCTCAGGATTAGCTAACTATGGCTACACCTTC.

This clone was seen just once. The rearrangement joins TRBV5-1 to TRBJ1-2; TRBD1 matches at 8 bases. Germline V CDR1 and CDR2: SGHRS, YFSETQ. This CDR3 is built from 14 residues. V shed 3 bases and J 4 bases; nucleotides not matched to a gene: 5. The CDR3 coding sequence is TGCGCCAGCAGCTCGACCGGGACAGGCTATGGCTACACCTTC. Translation gives CASSSTGTGYGYTF. The whole variable domain, filled in from reference TRBV5-1 and TRBJ1-2, reads KAGVTQTPRYLIKTRGQQVTLSCSPISGHRSVSWYQQTPGQGLQFLFEYFSETQRNKGNFPGRFSGRQFSNSRSEMNVSTLELGDSALYLCASSSTGTGYGYTFGSGTRLTVV.

The chain joins TRBV28 to TRBJ1-5, with D possibly matching TRBD1 (6 bases). CDR3 length: 12 amino acids. Germline lookup yields CDR1 MDHEN and CDR2 SYDVKM. V lost 8 bases and J lost 4, with 9 bases in between. CDR3 loop: CASRTVNQPQHF. CDR3 bases: TGTGCCAGCCGGACAGTGAATCAGCCCCAGCATTTT.

This chain uses TRBV5-1 with TRBJ1-1; 8 bases line up with TRBD1. Germline lookup yields CDR1 SGHRS and CDR2 YFSETQ. The length of the CDR3 is 15 residues. The J segment lost 3 bases and the V segment lost 3 bases, leaving 7 bases of the junction unmatched. CDR3 loop: CASSSAGGVDTEAFF. The CDR3 nucleotides are TGCGCCAGCAGCTCTGCAGGGGGCGTCGACACTGAAGCTTTCTTT.

The rearrangement joins TRBV4-1 to TRBJ2-7, with TRBD2 matching over 12 bases. This CDR3 comprises 16 residues. V dropped 3 bases and J dropped 4; count of bases not matched to a gene: 7. Germline V gene sequence: CDR1 MGHRA, CDR2 YSYEKL. CDR3 amino acids: CASSQARLAGDYEQYF. The CDR3 region has the DNA TGCGCCAGCAGCCAGGCGAGACTAGCGGGGGATTACGAGCAGTACTTC.

V is TRBV9 and J is TRBJ2-1, with D maybe TRBD2 (6 bases). The CDR3 is 15 residues long. Trimming pared 4 bases from V and 0 bases from J, leaving 11 bases between. The germline CDR1 and CDR2 sequences are SGDLS and YYNGEE. The CDR3 loop reads CASSPFGSSYNEQFF. CDR3 in DNA: TGTGCCAGCAGCCCGTTCGGGAGCTCCTACAATGAGCAGTTCTTC.

This clone was picked up a small number of times. This chain joins TRBV7-8 and TRBJ2-5, with D possibly being TRBD2 (6 bases). Germline V gene data show CDR1 as SGHVS and CDR2 as FQNEAQ. The CDR3 sequence is 14 residues long. Deletions cut 5 bases from V and 1 base from J, with 11 bases between. The CDR3 reads CASSPREAQETQYF. The CDR3 bases are TGTGCCAGCAGCCCGAGGGAGGCCCAAGAGACCCAGTACTTC.

V gene TRBV30 combines with J gene TRBJ1-5, with 8 bases fitting TRBD1. There are 15 residues in the CDR3. The trim removed 2 bases at V and 0 bases at J, leaving 3 bases unmatched. Germline V CDR1 and CDR2: GTSNPN, SVGIG (reference sequence). This CDR3 reads CAWSTGGHSNQPQHF. The DNA for the CDR3 is TGTGCCTGGAGTACAGGGGGGCATAGCAATCAGCCCCAGCATTTT.

This chain connects TRBV5-1 to TRBJ2-5; D remains unclear. The CDR3 has 14 residues. Trimming pared 3 bases from V and 9 bases from J, leaving 18 bases between. CDR1 SGHRS and CDR2 YFSETQ come from the germline V gene. The CDR3 DNA reads TGCGCCAGCAGCTCGGGCGTTCCATCCGTCGCCCAGTACTTC. It yields the protein CASSSGVPSVAQYF.